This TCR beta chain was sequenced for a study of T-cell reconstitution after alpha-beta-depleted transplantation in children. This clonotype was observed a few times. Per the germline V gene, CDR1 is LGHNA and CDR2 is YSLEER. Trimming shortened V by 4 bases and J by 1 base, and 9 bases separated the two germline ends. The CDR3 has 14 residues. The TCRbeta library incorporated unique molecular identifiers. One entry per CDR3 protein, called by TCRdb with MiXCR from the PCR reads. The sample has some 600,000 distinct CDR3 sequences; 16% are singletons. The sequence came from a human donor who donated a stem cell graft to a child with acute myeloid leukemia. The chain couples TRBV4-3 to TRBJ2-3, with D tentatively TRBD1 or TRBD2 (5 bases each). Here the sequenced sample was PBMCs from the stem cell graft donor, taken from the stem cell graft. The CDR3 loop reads CASSLGTRTDTQYF. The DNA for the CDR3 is TGCGCCAGCAGCCTCGGGACCCGCACAGATACGCAGTATTTT.